The T cell receptor (beta chain) described here comes from a study of blood T cell repertoires in COVID-19. Assay: immunoSEQ multiplex PCR; the TCRdb copy retains only in-frame clones and omits some. Here the sample spans approximately 85,000 clones, 70% to 90% being singletons. Germline CDR1 is SGHRS and CDR2 is YFSETQ. V gave up 6 bases and J gave up 5 bases; unmatched junction bases: 6. The CDR3 runs 15 residues. The origin of this receptor is a man aged 50 or older with active or convalescent COVID-19. The source material was peripheral blood. The genes are TRBV5-1 and TRBJ2-2; 11 nucleotides agree with TRBD2. The CDR3 nucleotides are TGCGCCAGCAACCTACTAGCGGGAGAAACCGGGGAGCTGTTTTTT. The encoded protein is CASNLLAGETGELFF.